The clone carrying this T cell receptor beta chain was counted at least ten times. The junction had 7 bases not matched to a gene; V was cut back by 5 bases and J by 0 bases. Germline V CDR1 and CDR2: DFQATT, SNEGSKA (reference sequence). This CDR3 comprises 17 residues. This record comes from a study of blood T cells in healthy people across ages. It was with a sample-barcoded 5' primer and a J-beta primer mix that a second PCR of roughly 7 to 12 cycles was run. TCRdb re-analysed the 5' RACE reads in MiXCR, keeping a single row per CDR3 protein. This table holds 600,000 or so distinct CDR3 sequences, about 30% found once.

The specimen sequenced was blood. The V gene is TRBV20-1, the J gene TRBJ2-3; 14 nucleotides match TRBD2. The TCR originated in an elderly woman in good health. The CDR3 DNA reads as TGCAGTGCTTTGGGACTAGCGGGGGCTTCTAGCACAGATACGCAGTATTTT. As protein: CSALGLAGASSTDTQYF.